This record looks at one TCR beta chain sequence and its context. What it binds is unknown. The sample belongs to a study of shared clonotypes between healthy human individuals. General study results and limits: Clonotypes not shared had lower generation probabilities than those common to all four donors. What naive subsets generally showed was a larger estimated richness than memory subsets showed.

CD8 cells classed as naive were CD45RO-negative and positively selected for CCR7, excluding terminally differentiated effector memory CD45RA+ cells. Nashville, Tennessee was home to all donors, who were Caucasian adults. The germline CDR1 and CDR2 sequences are MGHRA and YSYEKL. J lost 4 bases, V lost 0 bases, and 11 bases had no gene match. This CDR3 spans 18 amino acids. In the source study's methods: Junction-only immunoSEQ data arrived without quality scores, meaning filtering differed. TCRdb keeps only in-frame clones here, not all; method: immunoSEQ multiplex PCR. V and J calls and clone size are given by that table; D and trimming were obtained from the DNA. The sample has millions of clones, approximately 95% seen once; the top ten hold about 1.1%.

The rearrangement uses TRBV4-1 and TRBJ2-1; 8 bases fit TRBD2. The receptor's source is a man between 18 and 35 years old in good health. The sample comprised naive CD8+ T cells sorted from blood. DNA of the CDR3: TGCGCCAGCAGCCAAGAGAGGGTAACTAGCGGCCCATACAATGAGCAGTTCTTC. It translates to CASSQERVTSGPYNEQFF.